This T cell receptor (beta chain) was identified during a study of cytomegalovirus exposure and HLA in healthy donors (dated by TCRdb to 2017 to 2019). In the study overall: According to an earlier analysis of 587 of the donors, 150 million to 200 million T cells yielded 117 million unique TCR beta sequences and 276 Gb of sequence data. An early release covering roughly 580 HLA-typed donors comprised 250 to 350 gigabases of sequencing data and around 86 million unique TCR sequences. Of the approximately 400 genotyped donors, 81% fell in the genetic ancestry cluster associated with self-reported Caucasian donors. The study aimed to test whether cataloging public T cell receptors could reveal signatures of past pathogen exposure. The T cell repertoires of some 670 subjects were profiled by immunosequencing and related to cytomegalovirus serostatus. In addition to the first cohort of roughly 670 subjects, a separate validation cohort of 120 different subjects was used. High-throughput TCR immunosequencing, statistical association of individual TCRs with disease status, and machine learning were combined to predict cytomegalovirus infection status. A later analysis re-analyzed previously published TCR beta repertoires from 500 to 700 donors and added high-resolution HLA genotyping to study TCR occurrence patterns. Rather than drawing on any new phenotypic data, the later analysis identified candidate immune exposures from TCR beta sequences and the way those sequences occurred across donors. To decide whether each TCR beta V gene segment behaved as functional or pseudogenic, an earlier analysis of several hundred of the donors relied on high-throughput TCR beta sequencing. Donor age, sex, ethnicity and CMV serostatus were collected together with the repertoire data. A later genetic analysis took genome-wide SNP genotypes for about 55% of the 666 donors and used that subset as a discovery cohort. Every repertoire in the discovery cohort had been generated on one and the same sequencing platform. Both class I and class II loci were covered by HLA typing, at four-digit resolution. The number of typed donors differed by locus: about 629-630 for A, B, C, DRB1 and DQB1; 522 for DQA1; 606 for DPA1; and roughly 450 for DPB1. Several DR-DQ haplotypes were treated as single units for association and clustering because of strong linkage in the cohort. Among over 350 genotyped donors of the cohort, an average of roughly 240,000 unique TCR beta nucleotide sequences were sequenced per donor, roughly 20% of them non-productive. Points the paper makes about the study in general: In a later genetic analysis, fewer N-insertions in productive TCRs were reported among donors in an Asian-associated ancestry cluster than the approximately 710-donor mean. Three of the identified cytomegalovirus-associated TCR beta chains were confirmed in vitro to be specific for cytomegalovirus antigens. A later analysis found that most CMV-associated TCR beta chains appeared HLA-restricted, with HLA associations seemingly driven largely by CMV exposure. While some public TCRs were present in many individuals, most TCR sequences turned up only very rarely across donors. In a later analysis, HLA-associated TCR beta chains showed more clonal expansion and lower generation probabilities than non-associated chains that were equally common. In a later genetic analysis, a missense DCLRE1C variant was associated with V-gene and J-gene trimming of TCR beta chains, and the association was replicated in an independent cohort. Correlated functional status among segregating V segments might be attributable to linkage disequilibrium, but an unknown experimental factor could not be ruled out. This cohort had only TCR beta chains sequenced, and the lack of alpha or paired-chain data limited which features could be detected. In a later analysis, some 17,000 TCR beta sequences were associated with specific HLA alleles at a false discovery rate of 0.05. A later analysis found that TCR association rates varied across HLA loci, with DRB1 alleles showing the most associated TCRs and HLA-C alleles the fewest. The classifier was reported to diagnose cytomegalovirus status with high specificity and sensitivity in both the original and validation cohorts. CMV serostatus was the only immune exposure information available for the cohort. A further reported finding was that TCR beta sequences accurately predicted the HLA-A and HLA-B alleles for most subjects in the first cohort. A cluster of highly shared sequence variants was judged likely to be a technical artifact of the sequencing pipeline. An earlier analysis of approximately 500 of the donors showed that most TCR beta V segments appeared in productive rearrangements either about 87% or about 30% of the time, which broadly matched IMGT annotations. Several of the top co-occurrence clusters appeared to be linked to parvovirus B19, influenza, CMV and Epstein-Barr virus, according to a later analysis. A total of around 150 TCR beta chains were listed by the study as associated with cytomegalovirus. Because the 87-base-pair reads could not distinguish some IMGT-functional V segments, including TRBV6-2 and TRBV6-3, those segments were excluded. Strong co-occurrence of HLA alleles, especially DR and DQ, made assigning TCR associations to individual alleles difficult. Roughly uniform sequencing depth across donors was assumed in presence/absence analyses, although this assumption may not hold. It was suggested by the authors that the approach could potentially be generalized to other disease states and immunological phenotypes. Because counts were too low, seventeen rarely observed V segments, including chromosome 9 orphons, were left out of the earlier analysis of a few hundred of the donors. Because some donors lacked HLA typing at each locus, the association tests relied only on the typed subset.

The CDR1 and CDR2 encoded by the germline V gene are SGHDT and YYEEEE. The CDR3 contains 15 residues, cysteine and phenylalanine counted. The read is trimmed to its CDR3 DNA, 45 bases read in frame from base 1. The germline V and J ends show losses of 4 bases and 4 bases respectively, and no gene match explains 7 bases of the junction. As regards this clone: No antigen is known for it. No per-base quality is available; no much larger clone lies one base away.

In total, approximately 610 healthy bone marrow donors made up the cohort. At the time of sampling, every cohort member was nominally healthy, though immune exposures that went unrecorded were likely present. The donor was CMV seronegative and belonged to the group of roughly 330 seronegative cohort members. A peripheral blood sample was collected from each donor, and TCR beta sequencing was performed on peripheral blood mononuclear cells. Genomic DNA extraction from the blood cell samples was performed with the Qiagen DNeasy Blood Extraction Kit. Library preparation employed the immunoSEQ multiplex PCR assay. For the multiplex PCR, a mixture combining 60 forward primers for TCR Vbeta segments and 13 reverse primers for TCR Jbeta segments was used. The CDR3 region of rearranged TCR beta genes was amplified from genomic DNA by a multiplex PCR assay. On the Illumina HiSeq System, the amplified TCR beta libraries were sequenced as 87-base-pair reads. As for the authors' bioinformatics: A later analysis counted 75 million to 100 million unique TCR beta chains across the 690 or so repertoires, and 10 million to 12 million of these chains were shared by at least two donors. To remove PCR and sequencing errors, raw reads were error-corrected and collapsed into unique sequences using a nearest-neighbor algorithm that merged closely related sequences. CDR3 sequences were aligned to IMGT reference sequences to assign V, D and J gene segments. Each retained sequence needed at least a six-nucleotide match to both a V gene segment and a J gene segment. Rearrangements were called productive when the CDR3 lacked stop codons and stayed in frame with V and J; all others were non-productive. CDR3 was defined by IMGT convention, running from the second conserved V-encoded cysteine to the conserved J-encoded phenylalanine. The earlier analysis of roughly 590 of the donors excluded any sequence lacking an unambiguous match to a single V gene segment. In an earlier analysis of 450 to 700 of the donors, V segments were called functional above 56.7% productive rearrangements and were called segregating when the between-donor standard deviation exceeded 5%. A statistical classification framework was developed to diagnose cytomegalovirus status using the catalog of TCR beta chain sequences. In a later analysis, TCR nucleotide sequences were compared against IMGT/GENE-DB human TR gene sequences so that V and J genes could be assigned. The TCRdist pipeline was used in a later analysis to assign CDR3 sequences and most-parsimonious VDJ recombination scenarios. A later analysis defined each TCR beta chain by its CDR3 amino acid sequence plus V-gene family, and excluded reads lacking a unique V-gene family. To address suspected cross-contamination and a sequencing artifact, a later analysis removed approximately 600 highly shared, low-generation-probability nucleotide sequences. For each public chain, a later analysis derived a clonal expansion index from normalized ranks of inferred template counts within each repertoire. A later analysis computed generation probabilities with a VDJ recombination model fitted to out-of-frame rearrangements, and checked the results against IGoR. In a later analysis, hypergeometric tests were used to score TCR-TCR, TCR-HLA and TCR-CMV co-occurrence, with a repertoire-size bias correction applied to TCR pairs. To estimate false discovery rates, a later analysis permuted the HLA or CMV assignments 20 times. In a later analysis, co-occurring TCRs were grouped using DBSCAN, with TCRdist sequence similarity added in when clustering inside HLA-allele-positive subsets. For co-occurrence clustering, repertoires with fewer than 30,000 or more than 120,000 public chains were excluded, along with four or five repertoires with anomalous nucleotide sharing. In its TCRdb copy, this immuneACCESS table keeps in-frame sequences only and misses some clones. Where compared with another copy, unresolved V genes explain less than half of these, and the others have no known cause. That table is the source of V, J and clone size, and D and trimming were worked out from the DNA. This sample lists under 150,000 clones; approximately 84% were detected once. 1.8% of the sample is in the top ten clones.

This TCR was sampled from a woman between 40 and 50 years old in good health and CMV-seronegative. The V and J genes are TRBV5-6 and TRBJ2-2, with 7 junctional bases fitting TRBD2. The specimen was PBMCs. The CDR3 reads CASSKRTRSTGELFF. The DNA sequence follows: TGTGCCAGCAGCAAACGGACTAGAAGCACCGGGGAGCTGTTTTTT. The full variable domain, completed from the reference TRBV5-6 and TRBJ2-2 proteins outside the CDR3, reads DAGVTQSPTHLIKTRGQQVTLRCSPKSGHDTVSWYQQALGQGPQFIFQYYEEEERQRGNFPDRFSGHQFPNYSSELNVNALLLGDSALYLCASSKRTRSTGELFFGEGSRLTVL.